These T cell receptor beta chains were read from a single sample in a study of PD-1 blockade in mismatch repair-deficient tumors. Here immunoSEQ multiplex PCR was the method, and the copy in TCRdb shows in-frame clones only, minus some. The sample yields more than 15,000 clones, about four fifths seen once. Here the sequenced sample was PBMCs, taken 4 weeks after starting pembrolizumab. All receptors derive from an adult with mismatch repair-deficient cancer. Both conserved end residues are part of each CDR3.

v_call cdr3_aa
TRBV28 CASKGWGGQSNQPQHF
TRBV7-3 CASSLTGAGETQYF
TRBV7-9 CASSQAGAGNEQFF
TRBV19 CASVPRARNNEQFF
TRBV6-4 CASSNRIRTDTQYF
TRBV5-4 CASSLASRDEQFF
TRBV10-1 CASSDLAGGPSNEQFF
TRBV11-2 CASSPSVVADTQYF
TRBV27 CASSFFPQSGHYEQYF
TRBV10-3 CAIILPGLADENEQFF
TRBV7-3 CASSSLTSGSSYNEQFF
TRBV6-7 CASSYSPGLAGVGHEQYF
TRBV29-1 CSVEPGLGDTGELFF
TRBV28 CASSSTGVQETQYF
TRBV28 CATRRQGTGELFF
TRBV29-1 CSVEPSRDTQYF
TRBV2 CASTLAEFYNEQFF
TRBV5-1 CASSSRTGSGELFF
TRBV10-2 CASKDRASLNSPLHF